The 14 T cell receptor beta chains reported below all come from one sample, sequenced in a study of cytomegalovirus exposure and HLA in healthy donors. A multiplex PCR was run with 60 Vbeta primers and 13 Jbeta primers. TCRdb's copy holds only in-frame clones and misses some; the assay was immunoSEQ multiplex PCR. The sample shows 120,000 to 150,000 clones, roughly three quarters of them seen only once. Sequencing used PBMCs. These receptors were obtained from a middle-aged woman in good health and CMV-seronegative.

The CDR3, as DNA: TGTGCCAGTGGCAATGGACAGTACACAGATACGCAGTATTTT. Translating it yields CASGNGQYTDTQYF. This chain links TRBV5-4 with TRBJ2-3; weak D call: TRBD1 (6 bases). Trimming removed 8 bases at V and 2 bases at J, with 15 bases between. Germline V gene sequence: CDR1 SGHNT, CDR2 YYREEE (reference sequence). This CDR3 contains 14 residues.

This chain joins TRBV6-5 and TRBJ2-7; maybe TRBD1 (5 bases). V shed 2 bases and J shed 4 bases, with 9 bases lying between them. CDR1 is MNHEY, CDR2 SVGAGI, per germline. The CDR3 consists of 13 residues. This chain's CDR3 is CASSYGRDYEQYF. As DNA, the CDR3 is TGTGCCAGCAGTTACGGCAGGGATTACGAGCAGTACTTC.

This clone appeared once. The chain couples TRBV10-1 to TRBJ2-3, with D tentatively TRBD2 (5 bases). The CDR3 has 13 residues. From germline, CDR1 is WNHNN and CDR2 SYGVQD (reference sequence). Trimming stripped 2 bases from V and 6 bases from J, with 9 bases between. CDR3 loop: CASSERGRDTQYF. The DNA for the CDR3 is TGCGCCAGCAGTGAGAGAGGGCGGGATACGCAGTATTTT.

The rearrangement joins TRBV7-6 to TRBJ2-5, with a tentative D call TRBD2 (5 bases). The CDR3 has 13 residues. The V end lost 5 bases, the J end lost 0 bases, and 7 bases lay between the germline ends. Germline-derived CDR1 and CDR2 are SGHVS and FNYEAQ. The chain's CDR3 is CASSRGNQETQYF. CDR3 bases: TGTGCCAGCAGCCGAGGGAACCAAGAGACCCAGTACTTC.

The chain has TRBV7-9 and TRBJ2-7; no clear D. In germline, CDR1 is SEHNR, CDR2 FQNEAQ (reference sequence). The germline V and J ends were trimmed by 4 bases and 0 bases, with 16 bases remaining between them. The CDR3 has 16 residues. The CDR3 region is CASSSPAGLSSYEQYF. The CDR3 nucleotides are TGTGCCAGCAGCTCCCCGGCAGGCTTAAGCTCCTACGAGCAGTACTTC.

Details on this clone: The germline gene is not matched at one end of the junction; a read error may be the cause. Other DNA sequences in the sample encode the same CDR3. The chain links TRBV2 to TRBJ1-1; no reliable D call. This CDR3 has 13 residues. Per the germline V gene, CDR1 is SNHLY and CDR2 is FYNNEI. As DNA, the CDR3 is TGCGCCAGCAGGCGGGTGGTGAACACTGAAGCTTTCTTT. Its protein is CASRRVVNTEAFF.

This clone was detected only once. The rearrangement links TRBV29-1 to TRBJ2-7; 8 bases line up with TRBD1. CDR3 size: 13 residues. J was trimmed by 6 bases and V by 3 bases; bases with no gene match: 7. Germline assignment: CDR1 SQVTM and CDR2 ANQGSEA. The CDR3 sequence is CSVDWTGKSEQYF. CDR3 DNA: TGCAGCGTTGACTGGACAGGGAAGTCCGAGCAGTACTTC.

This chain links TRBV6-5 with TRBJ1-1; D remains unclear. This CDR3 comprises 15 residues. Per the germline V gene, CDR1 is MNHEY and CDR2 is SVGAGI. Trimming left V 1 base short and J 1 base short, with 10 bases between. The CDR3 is CASSYYLPENTEAFF. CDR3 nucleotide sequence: TGTGCCAGCAGTTACTATCTCCCAGAGAACACTGAAGCTTTCTTT.

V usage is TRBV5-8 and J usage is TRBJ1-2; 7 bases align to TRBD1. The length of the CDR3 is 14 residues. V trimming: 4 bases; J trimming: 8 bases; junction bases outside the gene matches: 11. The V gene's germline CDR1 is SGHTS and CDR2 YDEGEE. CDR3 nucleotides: TGTGCCAGCAGCCACCTTGACAGGGTCTGGGGCTACACCTTC. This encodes CASSHLDRVWGYTF.

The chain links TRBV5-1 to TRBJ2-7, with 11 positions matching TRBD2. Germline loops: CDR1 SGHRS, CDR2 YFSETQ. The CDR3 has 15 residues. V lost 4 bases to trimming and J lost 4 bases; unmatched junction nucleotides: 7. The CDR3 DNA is TGCGCCAGCAGCGGGGATAGCGGGAGGGCTTACGAGCAGTACTTC. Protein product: CASSGDSGRAYEQYF.

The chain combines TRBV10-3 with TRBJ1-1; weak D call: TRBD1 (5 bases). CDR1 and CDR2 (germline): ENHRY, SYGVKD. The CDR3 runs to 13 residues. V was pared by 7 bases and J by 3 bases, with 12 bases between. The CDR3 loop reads CAITLTEDTEAFF. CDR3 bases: TGTGCCATCACCCTGACAGAAGACACTGAAGCTTTCTTT.

The CDR3 nucleotides are TGTGCCAGTAGTACCGGGACAGGTGTCTGGAAACTTCGCAAACTGTTTTTT. The encoded protein is CASSTGTGVWKLRKLFF. This chain connects TRBV19 to TRBJ1-4; 8 positions agree with TRBD1. The CDR3 consists of 17 residues. The germline CDR1 and CDR2 sequences are LNHDA and SQIVND (reference sequence). V shed 4 bases and J 11 bases; nucleotides not matched to a gene: 18.

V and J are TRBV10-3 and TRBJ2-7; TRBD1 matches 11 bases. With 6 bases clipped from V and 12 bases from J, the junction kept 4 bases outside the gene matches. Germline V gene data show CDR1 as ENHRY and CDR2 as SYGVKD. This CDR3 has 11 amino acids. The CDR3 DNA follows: TGTGCCATCAGGCGGACAGGGGGCTGGTACTTC. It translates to CAIRRTGGWYF.

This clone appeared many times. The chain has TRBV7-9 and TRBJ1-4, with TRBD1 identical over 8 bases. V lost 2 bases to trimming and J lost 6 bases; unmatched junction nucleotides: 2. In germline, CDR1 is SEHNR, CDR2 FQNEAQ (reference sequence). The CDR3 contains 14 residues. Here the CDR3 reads CASSLQTGDEKLFF. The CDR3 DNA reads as TGTGCCAGCAGCTTACAGACAGGGGATGAAAAACTGTTTTTT. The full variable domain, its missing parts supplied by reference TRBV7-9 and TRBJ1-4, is DTGVSQNPRHKITKRGQNVTFRCDPISEHNRLYWYRQTLGQGPEFLTYFQNEAQLEKSRLLSDRFSAERPKGSFSTLEIQRTEQGDSAMYLCASSLQTGDEKLFFGSGTQLSVL.